This is a list of T cell receptor beta chains from one sample in a study of T cell responses to AZD1222 COVID-19 vaccine. The repertoire was sequenced with immunoSEQ multiplex PCR; TCRdb's copy has only in-frame clones and lacks some. The sample lists some 150,000 clones; around 94% were seen once. Sequencing was performed on peripheral blood, taken on day 0 of AZD1222 vaccination. Every receptor here comes from an adult in good health. Each CDR3 is given with its conserved first and last residue. The D gene is left open where the match is weak. Clone sizes are given selectively: once, few, many, or a class where the clone is expanded.

clone_size	j_call	d_call	v_call	cdr3_aa	cdr3_nt
.	TRBJ1-2	.	TRBV28	CASSLTGNYGYTF	TGTGCCAGCAGTTTAACGGGAAACTATGGCTACACCTTC
once	TRBJ1-1	.	TRBV14	CASSQDLRQFDEAFF	TGTGCCAGCAGCCAAGATCTACGACAGTTTGATGAAGCTTTCTTT
.	TRBJ1-1	.	TRBV5-1	CASSSASGAFF	TGCGCCAGCAGCTCCGCCTCGGGAGCTTTCTTT
.	TRBJ2-5	.	TRBV7-2	CASSLTGTQYF	TGTGCCAGCAGCCTTACCGGGACCCAGTACTTC
once	TRBJ1-1	TRBD1	TRBV5-1	CASSPDRVNTEAFF	TGCGCCAGCAGCCCCGACAGGGTGAACACTGAAGCTTTCTTT
.	TRBJ1-2	TRBD1	TRBV9	CASSEGQLNYGYTF	TGTGCCAGCAGCGAGGGACAGCTTAACTATGGCTACACCTTC
.	TRBJ1-5	.	TRBV19	CASSIGVQPQHF	TGTGCCAGTAGTATTGGTGTCCAGCCCCAGCATTTT
.	TRBJ1-4	.	TRBV28	CASSSPPGTSLTNEKLFF	TGTGCCAGCAGTTCCCCCCCGGGGACATCTTTAACTAATGAAAAACTGTTTTTT
.	TRBJ1-5	.	TRBV19	CASTLRGHNQPQHF	TGTGCCAGTACGCTCAGGGGTCACAATCAGCCCCAGCATTTT
.	TRBJ1-1	.	TRBV15	CATSRYRGGTEAFF	TGTGCCACCAGCAGATATCGGGGGGGCACTGAAGCTTTCTTT
.	TRBJ2-3	TRBD2	TRBV4-3	CASSLDGAGGPSTDTQYF	TGCGCCAGCAGCCTTGACGGGGCGGGAGGGCCGAGCACAGATACGCAGTATTTT
once	TRBJ1-1	TRBD1	TRBV4-1	CASSPRQGVPNTEAFF	TGCGCCAGCAGCCCCCGACAGGGCGTCCCGAACACTGAAGCTTTCTTT
.	TRBJ1-1	.	TRBV2	CASRSGLTEAFF	TGTGCCAGCAGGTCTGGGCTTACTGAAGCTTTCTTT
.	TRBJ2-3	.	TRBV7-8	CASSLAQINVPTDTQYF	TGTGCCAGCAGCTTAGCGCAGATAAACGTGCCAACAGATACGCAGTATTTT
.	TRBJ1-2	.	TRBV5-1	CASSWAVTGSYGYTF	TGCGCCAGCAGCTGGGCGGTTACAGGATCCTATGGCTACACCTTC
.	TRBJ1-3	.	TRBV3-1/TRBV3-2	CASSQVGTFSGNTIYF	TGTGCCAGCAGCCAAGTGGGGACTTTCTCTGGAAACACCATATATTTT
.	TRBJ2-1	.	TRBV4-1	CASSQVTGDNEQFF	TGCGCCAGCAGCCAAGTAACCGGGGACAATGAGCAGTTCTTC
.	TRBJ2-5	.	TRBV24-1	CATSDLYLGFETQYF	TGTGCCACCAGTGATTTGTATTTGGGGTTTGAGACCCAGTACTTC
.	TRBJ2-2	.	TRBV27	CASSLLGTAGELFF	TGTGCCAGCAGTCTTTTAGGGACTGCGGGGGAGCTGTTTTTT
.	TRBJ1-4	.	TRBV11-1	CASSSPLSGTNEKLFF	TGTGCCAGCAGCTCACCCCTGAGTGGGACTAATGAAAAACTGTTTTTT
.	TRBJ2-2	.	TRBV7-9	CASSYPRGANTGELFF	TGTGCCAGCAGCTACCCCCGGGGAGCGAACACCGGGGAGCTGTTTTTT
.	TRBJ1-6	.	TRBV5-1	CASSLAVGRGSPLHF	TGCGCCAGCAGCTTGGCCGTAGGCCGTGGTTCACCCCTCCACTTT
.	TRBJ2-1	TRBD1	TRBV10-1	CASSELKGANKMGSYNEQFF	TGCGCCAGCAGTGAACTTAAGGGGGCAAATAAGATGGGCTCCTACAATGAGCAGTTCTTC
once	TRBJ2-3	.	TRBV7-6	CASSHELDTQYF	TGTGCCAGCAGCCACGAGTTAGATACGCAGTATTTT
.	TRBJ1-1	.	TRBV19	CASSMGNTEAFF	TGTGCCAGTAGTATGGGAAACACTGAAGCTTTCTTT
few	TRBJ2-3	TRBD2	TRBV18	CASSPGLAGQGDTQYF	TGTGCCAGCTCACCCGGACTAGCGGGACAGGGAGATACGCAGTATTTT
.	TRBJ1-4	.	TRBV5-1	CASSPDGFGGQLFF	TGCGCCAGCAGCCCGGACGGGTTTGGTGGTCAACTGTTTTTT
.	TRBJ2-2	.	TRBV9	CASSEPQGGTGELFF	TGTGCCAGCAGCGAACCCCAGGGGGGGACCGGGGAGCTGTTTTTT
.	TRBJ1-5	TRBD1	TRBV6-6	CASTQGDGNQPQHF	TGTGCCAGCACCCAGGGGGATGGCAATCAGCCCCAGCATTTT
once	TRBJ2-3	.	TRBV3-1/TRBV3-2	CASSLPGDLSDTQYF	TGTGCCAGCAGCCTTCCCGGGGACCTCAGTGATACGCAGTATTTT
.	TRBJ2-1	.	TRBV18	CASSPDTPEEFF	TGTGCCAGCTCACCTGATACCCCGGAGGAGTTCTTC
.	TRBJ1-1	TRBD1	TRBV6-5	CASSYSAGGSTEAFF	TGTGCCAGCAGTTACTCTGCAGGGGGATCCACTGAAGCTTTCTTT
.	TRBJ2-2	.	TRBV7-9	CASSSRDKKSTGELFF	TGTGCCAGCAGCTCCCGGGATAAGAAATCGACCGGGGAGCTGTTTTTT
.	TRBJ1-5	TRBD1	TRBV9	CASSKGTGLGQPQHF	TGTGCCAGCAGCAAAGGGACAGGGTTAGGCCAGCCCCAGCATTTT
.	TRBJ2-1	TRBD2	TRBV5-4	CASSLGLAGFNEQFF	TGTGCCAGCAGCCTAGGACTAGCGGGCTTCAATGAGCAGTTCTTC
.	TRBJ2-3	TRBD2	TRBV10-3	CAISKGLALSTDTQYF	TGTGCCATCAGTAAGGGACTAGCGCTAAGCACAGATACGCAGTATTTT
.	TRBJ2-3	.	TRBV5-4	CASSLGLGTTDTQYF	TGTGCCAGCAGCTTGGGGTTAGGGACCACAGATACGCAGTATTTT
.	TRBJ1-4	.	TRBV6-5	CASSYSIGATNEKLFF	TGTGCCAGCAGTTACTCGATCGGGGCAACTAATGAAAAACTGTTTTTT
.	TRBJ2-3	TRBD2	TRBV5-5	CASSSSGTDTQYF	TGTGCCAGCAGCTCTAGCGGTACAGATACGCAGTATTTT
.	TRBJ2-1	.	TRBV19	CATQNPYNEQFF	TGTGCCACCCAGAACCCCTACAATGAGCAGTTCTTC
.	TRBJ1-5	.	TRBV5-1	CASRLDSYQPQHF	TGCGCCAGCAGACTTGACAGCTATCAGCCCCAGCATTTT
.	TRBJ1-3	.	TRBV7-9	CASSGRDRSGNTIYF	TGTGCCAGCAGCGGGAGGGACCGCTCTGGAAACACCATATATTTT
.	TRBJ1-1	.	TRBV5-1	CASSLDGANTEAFF	TGCGCCAGCAGCTTGGACGGAGCGAACACTGAAGCTTTCTTT
once	TRBJ1-5	.	TRBV2	CASSLAPDQPQHF	TGTGCCAGCAGTCTCGCTCCAGATCAGCCCCAGCATTTT
.	TRBJ2-3	.	TRBV18	CASSPGLYNTDTQYF	TGTGCCAGCTCACCGGGACTTTATAACACAGATACGCAGTATTTT
.	TRBJ2-1	TRBD2	TRBV5-1	CASTTTSGSYNEQFF	TGCGCCAGCACCACGACTAGCGGCTCCTACAATGAGCAGTTCTTC
.	TRBJ2-3	TRBD1	TRBV5-5	CASSVTPDRVTDTQYF	TGTGCCAGCAGCGTCACCCCGGACAGGGTTACAGATACGCAGTATTTT
.	TRBJ2-2	.	TRBV3-1/TRBV3-2	CASSQEAMGALTGELFF	TGTGCCAGCAGCCAAGAGGCTATGGGGGCGTTAACCGGGGAGCTGTTTTTT
.	TRBJ1-5	TRBD1	TRBV3-1/TRBV3-2	CASSPTGVQPQHF	TGTGCCAGCAGTCCTACAGGGGTTCAGCCCCAGCATTTT
.	TRBJ2-1	.	TRBV2	CASSTAWQFF	TGTGCCAGCAGTACTGCATGGCAGTTCTTC
.	TRBJ2-2	.	TRBV18	CASSPVSLPITGELFF	TGTGCCAGCTCACCAGTGTCGTTGCCTATCACCGGGGAGCTGTTTTTT
.	TRBJ1-4	TRBD1	TRBV6-5	CASSQGAATNEKLFF	TGTGCCAGCAGCCAGGGGGCGGCAACTAATGAAAAACTGTTTTTT
.	TRBJ1-6	.	TRBV3-1/TRBV3-2	CASSQDLGGDENNSPLHF	TGTGCCAGCAGCCAAGATCTGGGGGGCGATGAGAATAATTCACCCCTCCACTTT
.	TRBJ2-5	.	TRBV12-3/TRBV12-4	CASAVRGQETQYF	TGTGCCTCCGCCGTCAGGGGCCAAGAGACCCAGTACTTC